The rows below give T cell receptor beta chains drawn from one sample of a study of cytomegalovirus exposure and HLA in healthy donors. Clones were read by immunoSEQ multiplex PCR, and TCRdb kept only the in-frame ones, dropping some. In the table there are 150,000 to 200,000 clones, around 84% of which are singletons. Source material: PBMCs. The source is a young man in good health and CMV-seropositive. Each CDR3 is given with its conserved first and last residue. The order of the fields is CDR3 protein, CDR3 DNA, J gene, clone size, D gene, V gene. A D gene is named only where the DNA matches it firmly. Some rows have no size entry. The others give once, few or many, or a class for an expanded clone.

CDR3: CASSHIGRVKGEKLFF
DNA: TGCGCCAGCAGCCACATCGGTCGGGTAAAAGGTGAAAAACTGTTTTTT
J: TRBJ1-4
size: many
D: .
V: TRBV4-1

CDR3: CASSLGTSGRGNEQFF
DNA: TGTGCCAGCAGCTTGGGGACTAGCGGGAGGGGCAATGAGCAGTTCTTC
J: TRBJ2-1
size: .
D: TRBD2
V: TRBV5-4

CDR3: CASSQGQGNEKLFF
DNA: TGTGCCAGCAGCCAAGGACAGGGAAATGAAAAACTGTTTTTT
J: TRBJ1-4
size: few
D: TRBD1
V: TRBV7-9

CDR3: CSVEGGGGRASYNEQFF
DNA: TGCAGCGTTGAAGGAGGGGGCGGGAGGGCCTCCTACAATGAGCAGTTCTTC
J: TRBJ2-1
size: .
D: TRBD2
V: TRBV29-1

CDR3: CASSRTGLTYEQYF
DNA: TGTGCCAGCAGCCGGACGGGACTCACCTACGAGCAGTACTTC
J: TRBJ2-7
size: .
D: .
V: TRBV7-2

CDR3: CASSLRSGRANEQFF
DNA: TGTGCCAGCAGCTTAAGGAGCGGGAGGGCCAATGAGCAGTTCTTC
J: TRBJ2-1
size: .
D: TRBD2
V: TRBV7-9

CDR3: CASSFNGGTGSSYNEQFF
DNA: TGCGCCAGCAGCTTTAATGGAGGGACAGGGAGCTCCTACAATGAGCAGTTCTTC
J: TRBJ2-1
size: .
D: TRBD1
V: TRBV5-1

CDR3: CSVARGPNYGYTF
DNA: TGCAGCGTTGCCCGCGGCCCTAACTATGGCTACACCTTC
J: TRBJ1-2
size: once
D: .
V: TRBV29-1

CDR3: CASSSVPGQGLGRFF
DNA: TGCGCCAGCAGCTCCGTCCCGGGACAGGGGCTTGGGCGGTTCTTC
J: TRBJ2-1
size: .
D: TRBD1
V: TRBV5-1

CDR3: CASSQGLAPKHQYF
DNA: TGCGCCAGCAGCCAAGGACTAGCGCCCAAACACCAGTACTTC
J: TRBJ2-5
size: .
D: TRBD2
V: TRBV4-1

CDR3: CASSPARGSYGYTF
DNA: TGCGCCAGCAGCCCGGCGAGAGGAAGCTATGGCTACACCTTC
J: TRBJ1-2
size: .
D: .
V: TRBV5-1

CDR3: CSARGYDTQYF
DNA: TGCAGTGCTAGAGGCTACGATACGCAGTATTTT
J: TRBJ2-3
size: .
D: .
V: TRBV20-1

CDR3: CSVEGGGTDTQYF
DNA: TGCAGCGTTGAAGGGGGAGGCACAGATACGCAGTATTTT
J: TRBJ2-3
size: .
D: .
V: TRBV29-1

CDR3: CASSFERTRGRQPQHF
DNA: TGTGCCAGTAGTTTTGAGAGGACTCGAGGCCGGCAGCCCCAGCATTTT
J: TRBJ1-5
size: .
D: .
V: TRBV19